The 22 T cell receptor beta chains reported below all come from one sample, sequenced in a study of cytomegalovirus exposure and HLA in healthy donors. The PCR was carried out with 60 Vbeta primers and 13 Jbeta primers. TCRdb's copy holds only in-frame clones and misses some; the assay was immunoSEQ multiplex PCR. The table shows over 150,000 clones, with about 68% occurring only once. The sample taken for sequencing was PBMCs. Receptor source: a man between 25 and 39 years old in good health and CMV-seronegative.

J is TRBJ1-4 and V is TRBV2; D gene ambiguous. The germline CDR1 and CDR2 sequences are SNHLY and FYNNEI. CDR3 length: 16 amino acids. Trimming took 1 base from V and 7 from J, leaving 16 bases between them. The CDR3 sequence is CASSEGSPVGGEKLFF. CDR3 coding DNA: TGTGCCAGCAGTGAAGGGTCTCCAGTAGGAGGTGAAAAACTGTTTTTT. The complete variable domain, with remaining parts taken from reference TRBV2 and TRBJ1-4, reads EPEVTQTPSHQVTQMGQEVILRCVPISNHLYFYWYRQILGQKVEFLVSFYNNEISEKSEIFDDQFSVERPDGSNFTLKIRSTKLEDSAMYFCASSEGSPVGGEKLFFGSGTQLSVL.

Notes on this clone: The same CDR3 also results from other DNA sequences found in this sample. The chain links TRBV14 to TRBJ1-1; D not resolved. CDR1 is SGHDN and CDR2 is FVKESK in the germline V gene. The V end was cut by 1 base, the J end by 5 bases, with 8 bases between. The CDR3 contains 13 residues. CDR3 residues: CASSQVGRTEAFF. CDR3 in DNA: TGTGCCAGCAGCCAAGTGGGGAGGACTGAAGCTTTCTTT.

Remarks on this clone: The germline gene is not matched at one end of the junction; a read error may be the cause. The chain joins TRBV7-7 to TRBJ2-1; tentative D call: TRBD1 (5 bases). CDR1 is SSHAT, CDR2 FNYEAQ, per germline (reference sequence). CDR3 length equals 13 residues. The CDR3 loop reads CASSLDRNNEQFF. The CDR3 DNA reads TGTGCTAGCAGCTTAGACAGAAACAATGAGCAGTTCTTC.

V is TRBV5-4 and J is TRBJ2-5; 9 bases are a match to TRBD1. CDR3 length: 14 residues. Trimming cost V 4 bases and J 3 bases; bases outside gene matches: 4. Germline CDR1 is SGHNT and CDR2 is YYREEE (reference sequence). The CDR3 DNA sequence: TGTGCCAGCAGCAACCGGGACAGGGAAGAGACCCAGTACTTC. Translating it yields CASSNRDREETQYF. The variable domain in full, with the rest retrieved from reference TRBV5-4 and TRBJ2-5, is ETGVTQSPTHLIKTRGQQVTLRCSSQSGHNTVSWYQQALGQGPQFIFQYYREEENGRGNFPPRFSGLQFPNYSSELNVNALELDDSALYLCASSNRDREETQYFGPGTRLLVL.

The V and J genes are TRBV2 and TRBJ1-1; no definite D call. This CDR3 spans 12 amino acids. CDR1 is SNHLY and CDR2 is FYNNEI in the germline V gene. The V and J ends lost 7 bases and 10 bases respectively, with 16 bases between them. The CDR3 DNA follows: TGTGCCAGCACCGCGGGATCTGTGGGAGCTTTCTTT. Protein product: CASTAGSVGAFF.

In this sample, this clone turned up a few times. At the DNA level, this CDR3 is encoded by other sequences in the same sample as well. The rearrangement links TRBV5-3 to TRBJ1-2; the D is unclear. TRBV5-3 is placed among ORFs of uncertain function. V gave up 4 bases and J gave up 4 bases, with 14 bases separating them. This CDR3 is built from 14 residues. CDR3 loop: CARSPRHRGYGYTF. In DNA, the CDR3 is TGTGCCAGAAGCCCCCGACACCGGGGCTATGGCTACACCTTC.

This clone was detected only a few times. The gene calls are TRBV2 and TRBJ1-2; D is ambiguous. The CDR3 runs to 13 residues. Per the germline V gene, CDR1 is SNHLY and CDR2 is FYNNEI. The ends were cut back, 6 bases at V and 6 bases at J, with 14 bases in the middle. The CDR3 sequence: CASSGVSRDGYTF. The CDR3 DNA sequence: TGTGCCAGCAGCGGGGTTTCGCGTGATGGCTACACCTTC.

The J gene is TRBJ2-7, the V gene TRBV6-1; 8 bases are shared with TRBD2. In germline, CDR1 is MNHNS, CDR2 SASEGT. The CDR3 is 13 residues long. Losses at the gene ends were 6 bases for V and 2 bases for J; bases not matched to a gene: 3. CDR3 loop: CASSTGLAYEQYF. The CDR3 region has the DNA TGTGCCAGCAGCACGGGACTAGCCTACGAGCAGTACTTC.

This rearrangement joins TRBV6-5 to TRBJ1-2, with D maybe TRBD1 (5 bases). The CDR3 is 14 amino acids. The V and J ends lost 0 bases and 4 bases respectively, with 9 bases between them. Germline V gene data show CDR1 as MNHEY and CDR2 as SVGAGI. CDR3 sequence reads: CASSYSRGTYGYTF. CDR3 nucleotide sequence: TGTGCCAGCAGTTACTCTCGGGGGACCTATGGCTACACCTTC.

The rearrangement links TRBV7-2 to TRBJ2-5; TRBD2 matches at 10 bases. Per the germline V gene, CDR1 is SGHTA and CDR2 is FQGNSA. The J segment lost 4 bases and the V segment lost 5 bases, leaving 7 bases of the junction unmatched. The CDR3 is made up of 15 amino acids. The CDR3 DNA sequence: TGTGCCAGCAGCCTTCAGAAGCGGGGGGGAGAGACCCAGTACTTC. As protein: CASSLQKRGGETQYF.

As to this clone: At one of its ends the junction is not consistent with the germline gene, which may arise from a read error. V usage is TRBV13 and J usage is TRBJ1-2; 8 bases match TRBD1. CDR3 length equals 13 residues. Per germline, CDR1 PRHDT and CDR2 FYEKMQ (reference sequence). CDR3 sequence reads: CASSIGQGAGYTF. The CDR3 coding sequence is TGTGCCAGCAGCATAGGACAGGGTGCTGGCTACACCTTC.

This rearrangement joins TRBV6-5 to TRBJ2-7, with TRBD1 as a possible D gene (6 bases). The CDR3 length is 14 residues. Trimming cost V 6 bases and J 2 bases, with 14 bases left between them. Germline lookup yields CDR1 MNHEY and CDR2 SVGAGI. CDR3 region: CASSPPDRPYEQYF. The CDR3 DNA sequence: TGTGCCAGCAGCCCTCCGGACAGACCCTACGAGCAGTACTTC.

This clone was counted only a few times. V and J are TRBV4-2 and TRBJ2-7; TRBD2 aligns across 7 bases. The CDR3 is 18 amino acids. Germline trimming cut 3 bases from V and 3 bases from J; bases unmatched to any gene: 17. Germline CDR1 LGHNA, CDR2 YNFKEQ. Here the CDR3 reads CASSQERDYGLAGYEQYF. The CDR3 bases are TGTGCCAGCAGCCAGGAACGGGACTATGGATTAGCAGGCTACGAGCAGTACTTC.

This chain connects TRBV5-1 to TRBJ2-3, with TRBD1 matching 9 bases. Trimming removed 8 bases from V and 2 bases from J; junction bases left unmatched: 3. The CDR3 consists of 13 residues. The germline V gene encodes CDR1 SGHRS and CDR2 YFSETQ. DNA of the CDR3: TGCGCCAGTCGGGACAGGGTCACAGATACGCAGTATTTT. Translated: CASRDRVTDTQYF.

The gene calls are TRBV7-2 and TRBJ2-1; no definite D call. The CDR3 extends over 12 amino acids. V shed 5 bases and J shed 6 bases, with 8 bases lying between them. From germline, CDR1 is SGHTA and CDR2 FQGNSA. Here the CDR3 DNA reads TGTGCCAGCAGCCACCCTAGCAATGAGCAGTTCTTC. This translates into CASSHPSNEQFF.

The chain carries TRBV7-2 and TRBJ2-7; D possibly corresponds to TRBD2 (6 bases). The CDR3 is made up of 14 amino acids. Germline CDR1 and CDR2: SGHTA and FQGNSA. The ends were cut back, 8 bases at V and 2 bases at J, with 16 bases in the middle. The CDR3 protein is CASSLSGGTYEQYF. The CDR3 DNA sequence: TGTGCCAGCTCCCTGTCTGGGGGGACCTACGAGCAGTACTTC.

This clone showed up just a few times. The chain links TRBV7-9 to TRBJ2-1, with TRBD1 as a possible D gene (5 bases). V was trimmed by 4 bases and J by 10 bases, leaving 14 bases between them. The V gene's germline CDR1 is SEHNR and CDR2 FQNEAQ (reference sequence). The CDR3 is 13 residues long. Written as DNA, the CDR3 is TGTGCCAGCAGCTCCACAACTACAGGAGAGCAGTTCTTC. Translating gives CASSSTTTGEQFF.

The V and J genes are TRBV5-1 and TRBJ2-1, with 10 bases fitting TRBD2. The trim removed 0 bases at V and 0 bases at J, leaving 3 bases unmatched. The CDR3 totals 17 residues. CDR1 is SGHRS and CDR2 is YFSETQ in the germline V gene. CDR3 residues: CASSLGSGGSSYNEQFF. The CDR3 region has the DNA TGCGCCAGCAGCTTGGGTAGCGGGGGGAGCTCCTACAATGAGCAGTTCTTC.

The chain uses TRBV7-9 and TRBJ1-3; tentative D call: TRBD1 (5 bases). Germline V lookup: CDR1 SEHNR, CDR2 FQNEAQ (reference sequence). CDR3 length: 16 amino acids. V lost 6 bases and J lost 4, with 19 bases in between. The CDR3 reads CASSLNSPGEGNTIYF. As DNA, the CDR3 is TGTGCCAGCAGTCTGAATTCCCCGGGGGAAGGAAACACCATATATTTT.

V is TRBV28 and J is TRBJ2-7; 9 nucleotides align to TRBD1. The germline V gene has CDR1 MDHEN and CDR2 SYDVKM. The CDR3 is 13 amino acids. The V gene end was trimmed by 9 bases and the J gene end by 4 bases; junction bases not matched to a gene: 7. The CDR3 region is CASNTGGRYEQYF. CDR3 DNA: TGTGCCAGTAATACAGGGGGCCGGTACGAGCAGTACTTC.

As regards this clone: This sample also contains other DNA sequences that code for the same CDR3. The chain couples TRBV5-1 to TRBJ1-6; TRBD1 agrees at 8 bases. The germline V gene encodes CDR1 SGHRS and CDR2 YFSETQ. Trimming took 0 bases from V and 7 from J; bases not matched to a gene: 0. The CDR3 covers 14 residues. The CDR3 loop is CASSLGQGNSPLHF. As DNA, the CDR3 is TGCGCCAGCAGCTTGGGACAGGGGAATTCACCCCTCCACTTT.

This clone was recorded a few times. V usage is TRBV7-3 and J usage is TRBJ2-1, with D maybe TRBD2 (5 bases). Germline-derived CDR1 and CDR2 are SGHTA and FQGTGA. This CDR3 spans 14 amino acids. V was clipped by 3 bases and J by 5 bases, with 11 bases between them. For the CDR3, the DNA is TGTGCCAGCAGCTTTGCCGGGGTGGACAATGAGCAGTTCTTC. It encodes CASSFAGVDNEQFF.